A selection of T cell receptor beta chains follows, all from one sample in a study of blood T cell repertoires in COVID-19. Libraries were prepared by immunoSEQ multiplex PCR; TCRdb keeps only in-frame clonotypes and omits some of them. The table has 150,000 to 200,000 clones, about 77% seen once. Sequencing was performed on PBMCs or T cells enriched from blood (not recorded which). All receptors derive from a woman aged 45-65 years with acute COVID-19. The CDR3 runs from the conserved cysteine through the conserved F or W. D genes are given only for firm matches. For some rows the clone size is stated as once, few or many, or as a class when expanded; others skip it.

v_call: TRBV5-1
d_call: TRBD2
clone_size: -
j_call: TRBJ2-1
cdr3_aa: CASSLWSAGGRGEQFF
cdr3_nt: TGCGCCAGCAGCTTGTGGTCGGCGGGGGGGCGTGGTGAGCAGTTCTTC

v_call: TRBV12-3/TRBV12-4
d_call: -
clone_size: -
j_call: TRBJ1-1
cdr3_aa: CASRPNSNTEAFF
cdr3_nt: TGTGCCAGCAGACCCAACAGCAACACTGAAGCTTTCTTT

v_call: TRBV7-9
d_call: TRBD1
clone_size: -
j_call: TRBJ1-2
cdr3_aa: CASRPGQAYGYTF
cdr3_nt: TGTGCCAGCAGACCGGGACAGGCCTATGGCTACACCTTC

v_call: TRBV28
d_call: -
clone_size: -
j_call: TRBJ2-1
cdr3_aa: CASSPKENEQFF
cdr3_nt: TGTGCCAGCAGTCCGAAGGAGAATGAGCAGTTCTTC

v_call: TRBV9
d_call: TRBD1
clone_size: -
j_call: TRBJ1-5
cdr3_aa: CASSVGTGWPQHF
cdr3_nt: TGTGCCAGCAGCGTCGGGACAGGGTGGCCCCAGCATTTT

v_call: TRBV7-2
d_call: -
clone_size: few
j_call: TRBJ1-4
cdr3_aa: CASSSTSDGSEKLFF
cdr3_nt: TGTGCCAGCAGCTCCACCTCAGACGGGTCTGAAAAACTGTTTTTT

v_call: TRBV9
d_call: TRBD1
clone_size: -
j_call: TRBJ2-1
cdr3_aa: CASSVSGTGVYNEQFF
cdr3_nt: TGTGCCAGCAGCGTATCCGGGACAGGGGTTTACAATGAGCAGTTCTTC

v_call: TRBV5-1
d_call: -
clone_size: once
j_call: TRBJ2-5
cdr3_aa: CASSSDYRGQETQYF
cdr3_nt: TGCGCCAGCAGCTCGGACTATAGGGGCCAAGAGACCCAGTACTTC

v_call: TRBV2
d_call: TRBD1
clone_size: -
j_call: TRBJ2-5
cdr3_aa: CASSRDRGVETQYF
cdr3_nt: TGTGCCAGTAGCCGGGACAGGGGGGTAGAGACCCAGTACTTC

v_call: TRBV19
d_call: -
clone_size: -
j_call: TRBJ2-2
cdr3_aa: CASTVAFSTGELFF
cdr3_nt: TGTGCCAGTACAGTCGCCTTCAGTACCGGGGAGCTGTTTTTT

v_call: TRBV28
d_call: TRBD2
clone_size: -
j_call: TRBJ2-1
cdr3_aa: CASSDGTSGIYNEQFF
cdr3_nt: TGTGCCAGCAGCGATGGGACTAGCGGGATCTACAATGAGCAGTTCTTC

v_call: TRBV7-2
d_call: -
clone_size: -
j_call: TRBJ1-1
cdr3_aa: CASRLEARGGTEAFF
cdr3_nt: TGTGCCAGCAGGCTGGAAGCCAGAGGTGGCACTGAAGCTTTCTTT

v_call: TRBV10-2
d_call: TRBD1
clone_size: -
j_call: TRBJ2-3
cdr3_aa: CATKGTGSSTDTQYF
cdr3_nt: TGCGCCACCAAAGGGACAGGGTCGAGCACAGATACGCAGTATTTT

v_call: TRBV24-1
d_call: TRBD2
clone_size: few
j_call: TRBJ2-3
cdr3_aa: CATSDFVGGTSAQDTQYF
cdr3_nt: TGTGCCACCAGTGATTTCGTCGGGGGGACCAGTGCACAGGATACGCAGTATTTT

v_call: TRBV9
d_call: -
clone_size: -
j_call: TRBJ2-2
cdr3_aa: CASSVTGLGTGELFF
cdr3_nt: TGTGCCAGCAGCGTGACAGGTCTGGGCACCGGGGAGCTGTTTTTT

v_call: TRBV5-1
d_call: TRBD1
clone_size: -
j_call: TRBJ2-1
cdr3_aa: CASSLEGTARNEQFF
cdr3_nt: TGCGCCAGCAGCTTGGAAGGGACAGCTCGTAATGAGCAGTTCTTC

v_call: TRBV11-2
d_call: TRBD1
clone_size: -
j_call: TRBJ2-3
cdr3_aa: CASRFIQGQGTDTQYF
cdr3_nt: TGTGCCAGCAGATTTATTCAAGGACAGGGCACAGATACGCAGTATTTT

v_call: TRBV6-5
d_call: TRBD1
clone_size: few
j_call: TRBJ2-1
cdr3_aa: CASGTQGAQGEQFF
cdr3_nt: TGTGCCAGCGGGACACAGGGGGCGCAAGGTGAGCAGTTCTTC

v_call: TRBV6-5
d_call: -
clone_size: -
j_call: TRBJ1-1
cdr3_aa: CASSSARHLNTEAFF
cdr3_nt: TGTGCCAGCAGTTCGGCTCGACACCTGAACACTGAAGCTTTCTTT

v_call: TRBV19
d_call: -
clone_size: -
j_call: TRBJ2-6
cdr3_aa: CASSNLDLQVGANVLTF
cdr3_nt: TGTGCCAGTAGTAACCTCGACCTTCAGGTTGGGGCCAACGTCCTGACTTTC

v_call: TRBV3-1/TRBV3-2
d_call: TRBD2
clone_size: -
j_call: TRBJ2-1
cdr3_aa: CASSQDSPLAGGRYNEQFF
cdr3_nt: TGTGCCAGCAGCCAAGATTCGCCTTTGGCGGGGGGCCGGTACAATGAGCAGTTCTTC

v_call: TRBV15
d_call: TRBD1
clone_size: few
j_call: TRBJ1-5
cdr3_aa: CATSADRVGQPQHF
cdr3_nt: TGTGCCACCAGCGCAGACAGGGTGGGTCAGCCCCAGCATTTT

v_call: TRBV7-8
d_call: TRBD1
clone_size: few
j_call: TRBJ1-1
cdr3_aa: CASSTQGFPEAFF
cdr3_nt: TGTGCCAGCAGTACACAGGGGTTCCCTGAAGCTTTCTTT

v_call: TRBV7-9
d_call: -
clone_size: once
j_call: TRBJ1-2
cdr3_aa: CASSPLSADYGYTF
cdr3_nt: TGTGCCAGCAGCCCGCTTTCGGCGGACTATGGCTACACCTTC

v_call: TRBV30
d_call: -
clone_size: once
j_call: TRBJ1-5
cdr3_aa: CAWSISSNQPQHF
cdr3_nt: TGTGCCTGGTCTATATCTAGCAATCAGCCCCAGCATTTT

v_call: TRBV27
d_call: -
clone_size: -
j_call: TRBJ1-1
cdr3_aa: CASSIDSRGEAFF
cdr3_nt: TGTGCCAGCAGTATTGACTCCCGCGGGGAAGCTTTCTTT

v_call: TRBV10-3
d_call: -
clone_size: few
j_call: TRBJ1-5
cdr3_aa: CAISGTGPNQPQHF
cdr3_nt: TGTGCCATCAGTGGAACAGGGCCCAATCAGCCCCAGCATTTT

v_call: TRBV27
d_call: -
clone_size: -
j_call: TRBJ2-5
cdr3_aa: CASSPRGGLVETQYF
cdr3_nt: TGTGCCAGCAGTCCCCGGGGAGGACTCGTAGAGACCCAGTACTTC

v_call: TRBV3-1/TRBV3-2
d_call: -
clone_size: -
j_call: TRBJ1-4
cdr3_aa: CASSLRRGAEKLFF
cdr3_nt: TGTGCCAGCAGCCTGCGTAGGGGCGCAGAAAAACTGTTTTTT

v_call: TRBV6-5
d_call: TRBD1
clone_size: -
j_call: TRBJ1-1
cdr3_aa: CASSPETGGRTEAFF
cdr3_nt: TGTGCCAGCAGTCCCGAGACAGGGGGACGGACTGAAGCTTTCTTT

v_call: TRBV20-1
d_call: -
clone_size: -
j_call: TRBJ1-5
cdr3_aa: CSASFDGRRGQPQHF
cdr3_nt: TGCAGTGCTAGTTTCGACGGACGCAGGGGTCAGCCCCAGCATTTT

v_call: TRBV6-4
d_call: TRBD1
clone_size: -
j_call: TRBJ1-5
cdr3_aa: CASSDSWTGGYSNQPQHF
cdr3_nt: TGTGCCAGCAGTGACTCTTGGACAGGCGGATATAGCAATCAGCCCCAGCATTTT

v_call: TRBV3-1/TRBV3-2
d_call: -
clone_size: -
j_call: TRBJ1-1
cdr3_aa: CASSPQQFGNTEAFF
cdr3_nt: TGTGCCAGCAGCCCCCAACAGTTTGGGAACACTGAAGCTTTCTTT

v_call: TRBV28
d_call: TRBD1
clone_size: -
j_call: TRBJ1-3
cdr3_aa: CASSPMTGSGNTIYF
cdr3_nt: TGTGCCAGCAGTCCGATGACAGGGTCTGGAAACACCATATATTTT

v_call: TRBV5-1
d_call: -
clone_size: -
j_call: TRBJ1-5
cdr3_aa: CASSLGGYSNQPQHF
cdr3_nt: TGCGCCAGCAGCTTGGGCGGCTATAGCAATCAGCCCCAGCATTTT

v_call: TRBV10-3
d_call: TRBD1
clone_size: -
j_call: TRBJ1-6
cdr3_aa: CAISRQGGNSPLHF
cdr3_nt: TGTGCCATCAGCAGACAGGGTGGCAATTCACCCCTCCACTTT

v_call: TRBV28
d_call: -
clone_size: -
j_call: TRBJ1-5
cdr3_aa: CASRETGSLQPQHF
cdr3_nt: TGTGCCAGCAGGGAAACAGGGTCGTTACAGCCCCAGCATTTT

v_call: TRBV10-3
d_call: TRBD1
clone_size: -
j_call: TRBJ1-5
cdr3_aa: CATRAGTGSQPQHF
cdr3_nt: TGTGCCACCAGGGCGGGGACAGGCAGCCAGCCCCAGCATTTT

v_call: TRBV2
d_call: -
clone_size: -
j_call: TRBJ2-5
cdr3_aa: CASSILSGQETQYF
cdr3_nt: TGTGCCAGCAGTATCCTATCGGGCCAAGAGACCCAGTACTTC

v_call: TRBV5-1
d_call: -
clone_size: -
j_call: TRBJ2-5
cdr3_aa: CASSPLAAQETQYF
cdr3_nt: TGCGCCAGCAGTCCGCTAGCAGCCCAAGAGACCCAGTACTTC

v_call: TRBV7-9
d_call: -
clone_size: few
j_call: TRBJ1-4
cdr3_aa: CASSLGDNTGNEKLFF
cdr3_nt: TGTGCCAGCAGCTTAGGGGATAATACAGGGAATGAAAAACTGTTTTTT

v_call: TRBV2
d_call: -
clone_size: -
j_call: TRBJ2-3
cdr3_aa: CASTLIRGWTDTQYF
cdr3_nt: TGTGCCAGCACACTTATAAGGGGGTGGACAGATACGCAGTATTTT

v_call: TRBV5-6
d_call: TRBD1
clone_size: -
j_call: TRBJ1-2
cdr3_aa: CASSAGQDGYTF
cdr3_nt: TGTGCCAGCAGCGCCGGACAGGATGGCTACACCTTC

v_call: TRBV24-1
d_call: -
clone_size: -
j_call: TRBJ2-3
cdr3_aa: CATSGLGRTDTQYF
cdr3_nt: TGTGCCACCAGTGGACTCGGCCGCACAGATACGCAGTATTTT

v_call: TRBV7-9
d_call: -
clone_size: -
j_call: TRBJ1-1
cdr3_aa: CASSRAGGRAQNTEAFF
cdr3_nt: TGTGCCAGCAGCCGAGCCGGCGGGAGGGCCCAGAACACTGAAGCTTTCTTT

v_call: TRBV5-4
d_call: -
clone_size: -
j_call: TRBJ1-1
cdr3_aa: CASSLKGGGTEAFF
cdr3_nt: TGTGCCAGCAGCTTGAAGGGCGGGGGCACTGAAGCTTTCTTT

v_call: TRBV3-1/TRBV3-2
d_call: TRBD1
clone_size: -
j_call: TRBJ1-2
cdr3_aa: CASSQVTGTGDGYTF
cdr3_nt: TGTGCCAGCAGCCAAGTTACCGGGACAGGGGATGGCTACACCTTC

v_call: TRBV5-5
d_call: -
clone_size: -
j_call: TRBJ1-1
cdr3_aa: CASSFQLNTEAFF
cdr3_nt: TGTGCCAGCAGCTTTCAATTGAACACTGAAGCTTTCTTT

v_call: TRBV29-1
d_call: TRBD1
clone_size: -
j_call: TRBJ1-2
cdr3_aa: CSVQGQGGSGYTF
cdr3_nt: TGCAGCGTTCAAGGACAGGGTGGGTCTGGCTACACCTTC

v_call: TRBV5-8
d_call: TRBD1
clone_size: few
j_call: TRBJ1-4
cdr3_aa: CAGRDRGSEKLFF
cdr3_nt: TGTGCAGGCCGGGACAGGGGATCCGAAAAACTGTTTTTT

v_call: TRBV18
d_call: TRBD1
clone_size: -
j_call: TRBJ1-6
cdr3_aa: CASSPGTARGFNSPLHF
cdr3_nt: TGTGCCAGCTCACCAGGGACAGCCCGTGGATTTAATTCACCCCTCCACTTT

v_call: TRBV6-5
d_call: -
clone_size: -
j_call: TRBJ1-2
cdr3_aa: CASRRGLSDYGYTF
cdr3_nt: TGTGCCAGCAGAAGGGGTTTATCTGACTATGGCTACACCTTC

v_call: TRBV3-1/TRBV3-2
d_call: -
clone_size: -
j_call: TRBJ2-3
cdr3_aa: CASSGHQGSTDTQYF
cdr3_nt: TGTGCCAGCAGCGGTCACCAGGGGAGCACAGATACGCAGTATTTT

v_call: TRBV27
d_call: TRBD2
clone_size: -
j_call: TRBJ2-3
cdr3_aa: CASNLLAGGSRPDTQYF
cdr3_nt: TGTGCCAGCAACCTACTAGCGGGGGGCTCGCGCCCAGATACGCAGTATTTT

v_call: TRBV6-2/TRBV6-3
d_call: TRBD2
clone_size: -
j_call: TRBJ2-3
cdr3_aa: CASSYSLAGGVDTQYF
cdr3_nt: TGTGCCAGCAGTTACTCATTGGCGGGGGGCGTCGATACGCAGTATTTT

v_call: TRBV28
d_call: TRBD1
clone_size: few
j_call: TRBJ2-3
cdr3_aa: CASSPWTGLGSSTDTQYF
cdr3_nt: TGTGCCAGCAGTCCCTGGACAGGGTTAGGGTCTAGCACAGATACGCAGTATTTT

v_call: TRBV5-1
d_call: -
clone_size: -
j_call: TRBJ1-2
cdr3_aa: CARGRGIWGYTF
cdr3_nt: TGCGCCAGAGGACGGGGGATTTGGGGCTACACCTTC

v_call: TRBV6-5
d_call: TRBD1
clone_size: -
j_call: TRBJ2-1
cdr3_aa: CASSSPGGTGGNEQFF
cdr3_nt: TGTGCCAGCAGTTCGCCTGGCGGGACAGGAGGAAATGAGCAGTTCTTC